This T cell receptor (beta chain) was captured by sequencing in a study of blood T cell repertoires in COVID-19. The germline V gene encodes CDR1 MDHEN and CDR2 SYDVKM. This CDR3 contains 14 residues. After removal of 1 base from V and 3 bases from J, the junction contained 3 bases not matched to a gene. The protocol was immunoSEQ multiplex PCR, while the TCRdb copy is restricted to in-frame clones and leaves out a portion. The table lists fewer than 250,000 clones, 84% of them singletons. V gene TRBV28 combines with J gene TRBJ2-7, with 7 nucleotides matching TRBD1. Material for sequencing was peripheral blood. The sequence came from an elderly woman with COVID-19, enrolled during active disease. CDR3 loop: CASSLSPGGYEQYV. CDR3 coding DNA: TGTGCCAGCAGTTTATCCCCAGGGGGCTACGAGCAGTACGTC.